This T cell receptor (beta chain) was captured in a study of cytomegalovirus exposure and HLA in healthy donors. Turning to the study itself: The roughly 110 validation repertoires were reported in a later analysis to have been generated on the same platform as the approximately 600 first-cohort repertoires. Findings and caveats of the study: Cytomegalovirus-associated TCR beta chains were listed, numbering some 170. It was confirmed in vitro that three of the CMV-associated chains were specific for CMV antigens.

Only in-frame clones appear in the TCRdb table, and some are missing; sequencing was by immunoSEQ multiplex PCR. The sample lists about 140,000 clones; about 83% were seen once. V lost 4 bases and J lost 0, with 19 bases in between. Looked up from germline, CDR1 is KGHSH and CDR2 is LQKENI. The CDR3 runs to 18 residues. Concerning this clone: Its antigen remains unknown.

Among the roughly 120 subjects of the validation cohort, separate from the approximately 660-subject first cohort, were the donors. Sequenced input: PBMCs. The TCR sequence derives from a woman aged 25 to 45 in good health and CMV-seronegative. The chain carries TRBV18 and TRBJ1-3; D perhaps matches TRBD1 (6 bases). This chain's CDR3 is CASSLRGGLLLSGNTIYF. The CDR3 DNA is TGTGCCAGCTCACTCCGGGGGGGGCTACTTCTCTCTGGAAACACCATATATTTT.